This is a list of T cell receptor beta chains from one sample in a study of cytomegalovirus exposure and HLA in healthy donors. The assay was immunoSEQ multiplex PCR, and TCRdb's table has in-frame clones only and misses some. Of some 83,000 clones listed, roughly 95% are singletons. Input material: PBMCs. These TCRs come from a woman under 30 in good health and CMV-seropositive. Each CDR3 is given with its conserved first and last residue. D genes are given only for firm matches. Clone sizes are given selectively: once, few, many, or a class where the clone is expanded.

-	TRBJ2-3	TRBV7-3	TRBD2	CASSWSGRGTDTQYF	TGTGCCAGCAGCTGGAGCGGGAGGGGCACAGATACGCAGTATTTT
-	TRBJ2-3	TRBV7-9	-	CASSPGGGLGDTQYF	TGTGCCAGCAGTCCAGGCGGGGGCTTGGGAGATACGCAGTATTTT
-	TRBJ2-1	TRBV9	TRBD2	CASSLGLAGYNNEQFF	TGTGCCAGCAGCCTCGGACTAGCGGGATACAACAATGAGCAGTTCTTC
-	TRBJ2-1	TRBV29-1	-	CSHGQGGRFGYNEQFF	TGCAGCCACGGGCAGGGGGGTAGATTCGGTTACAATGAGCAGTTCTTC
-	TRBJ2-1	TRBV7-3	-	CASSFTGSYNEQFF	TGTGCCAGCAGCTTTACAGGGTCCTACAATGAGCAGTTCTTC
-	TRBJ1-2	TRBV2	-	CASSESGGYTF	TGTGCCAGCAGTGAGTCCGGTGGCTACACCTTC
-	TRBJ1-1	TRBV28	-	CASSSSGEAFF	TGTGCCAGCAGCTCCTCAGGCGAAGCTTTCTTT
once	TRBJ2-7	TRBV27	TRBD1	CASSLDRGHEQYF	TGTGCCAGCAGTTTAGACAGGGGACACGAGCAGTACTTC
-	TRBJ2-1	TRBV6-5	TRBD1	CASSYSGQGAKNEQFF	TGTGCCAGCAGTTACTCCGGACAGGGGGCGAAAAATGAGCAGTTCTTC
-	TRBJ2-2	TRBV6-6	TRBD2	CASRGAGGNTGELFF	TGTGCCAGCAGGGGAGCGGGGGGGAACACCGGGGAGCTGTTTTTT
once	TRBJ2-7	TRBV5-1	TRBD2	CASSPVSGRVDEQYF	TGCGCCAGCAGCCCCGTTAGCGGGAGGGTCGACGAGCAGTACTTC
-	TRBJ2-2	TRBV1	-	CTSSHRSGPNTGELFF	TGCACCAGCAGCCACAGGAGCGGGCCGAACACCGGGGAGCTGTTTTTT
-	TRBJ1-1	TRBV29-1	-	CSVADRKAFF	TGCAGCGTTGCTGACAGAAAAGCTTTCTTT
-	TRBJ1-2	TRBV28	-	CASSIRGHDYGYTF	TGTGCCAGCAGCATCAGGGGCCACGACTATGGCTACACCTTC
-	TRBJ2-5	TRBV14	-	CASSQRGRGTQETQYF	TGTGCCAGCAGTCAGAGAGGAAGGGGAACTCAAGAGACCCAGTACTTC
-	TRBJ2-1	TRBV30	TRBD2	CAWSAGLADYNEQFF	TGTGCCTGGAGTGCGGGACTAGCGGACTACAATGAGCAGTTCTTC
-	TRBJ1-6	TRBV5-1	-	CASSSTLGQNSPLHF	TGCGCCAGCAGCTCGACTCTCGGACAGAATTCACCCCTCCACTTT
-	TRBJ1-3	TRBV7-8	-	CASSPSVSGNTIYF	TGTGCCAGCAGCCCCAGTGTCTCTGGAAACACCATATATTTT
-	TRBJ1-5	TRBV13	-	CASSSGQGSNQPQHF	TGTGCCAGCAGCAGTGGCCAGGGTAGCAATCAGCCCCAGCATTTT
-	TRBJ1-4	TRBV2	TRBD1	CASSTQGYFEKLFF	TGTGCCAGCAGTACACAGGGGTATTTTGAAAAACTGTTTTTT
-	TRBJ1-4	TRBV2	-	CASSRDSINEKLFF	TGTGCCAGCAGTCGGGACTCCATAAATGAAAAACTGTTTTTT
-	TRBJ1-5	TRBV5-1	-	CASSEIPDTGNQPQHF	TGCGCCAGCAGTGAAATACCCGACACGGGCAATCAGCCCCAGCATTTT
-	TRBJ1-3	TRBV29-1	TRBD1	CSVGGTGGTGNTIYF	TGCAGCGTGGGAGGGACAGGGGGAACTGGAAACACCATATATTTT
-	TRBJ1-3	TRBV5-1	-	CASSSQETGNTIYF	TGCGCCAGCAGCTCTCAGGAAACTGGAAACACCATATATTTT
-	TRBJ1-6	TRBV19	TRBD1	CASSTTDRVAATLHF	TGTGCCAGTAGTACTACGGACAGGGTGGCGGCAACCCTCCACTTT
-	TRBJ1-3	TRBV7-2	-	CASSPRYGSGNTIYF	TGTGCCAGCAGCCCCCGGTACGGCTCTGGAAACACCATATATTTT
once	TRBJ2-7	TRBV28	TRBD1	CASSSTGGYEQYF	TGTGCCAGCAGTTCAACAGGGGGCTACGAGCAGTACTTC
-	TRBJ2-5	TRBV11-2	-	CASSLEHSYQETQYF	TGTGCCAGCAGCTTAGAGCACAGCTACCAAGAGACCCAGTACTTC
-	TRBJ2-5	TRBV7-8	TRBD1	CASSLATGVETQYF	TGTGCCAGCAGCTTAGCGACAGGGGTAGAGACCCAGTACTTC
-	TRBJ2-5	TRBV27	TRBD2	CASTRSGSRETQYF	TGTGCCAGCACGCGGAGCGGGAGTCGGGAGACCCAGTACTTC
-	TRBJ1-1	TRBV7-8	-	CASSPYSGSTEAFF	TGTGCCAGCAGCCCTTATAGTGGGAGCACTGAAGCTTTCTTT
-	TRBJ1-6	TRBV28	-	CASSLRQIRISPLHF	TGTGCCAGCAGTTTAAGACAGATCAGGATTTCACCCCTCCACTTT
-	TRBJ1-1	TRBV9	-	CASTKGGGFAMNTEAFF	TGTGCCAGCACCAAGGGGGGAGGGTTCGCAATGAACACTGAAGCTTTCTTT
-	TRBJ2-7	TRBV27	-	CASSRGHYYEQYF	TGTGCCAGCAGCCGGGGACACTACTACGAGCAGTACTTC
-	TRBJ1-2	TRBV23-1	TRBD1	CASSPKGTESNYGYTF	TGCGCCAGCAGTCCTAAGGGGACAGAGAGTAACTATGGCTACACCTTC
-	TRBJ2-1	TRBV7-8	-	CASSSYRVNEQFF	TGTGCCAGCAGCTCATACAGGGTGAATGAGCAGTTCTTC